These 24 T cell receptor beta chains share one sample of origin, sequenced in a study of beta chain features in type 1 diabetes. Expressed TCRB transcripts got sequenced, as all isolated RNA was reverse transcribed. Sequenced by immunoSEQ multiplex PCR; TCRdb stores in-frame clones only, minus some. The repertoire has just over 150,000 clones, over 8.5% of them found once; the top ten carry roughly 2%. The material sequenced was central memory CD4+ T cells from blood. Source of these receptors: a man between 18 and 29 years old in good health.

The J gene is TRBJ2-5, the V gene TRBV27, with a tentative D call TRBD1 (5 bases). From germline, CDR1 is MNHEY and CDR2 SMNVEV (reference sequence). Trimming removed 4 bases at V and 1 base at J, with 10 bases between. The CDR3 covers 14 residues. CDR3 amino acids: CASSSRQTQETQYF. The CDR3 DNA reads as TGTGCCAGCAGTTCCAGACAGACCCAAGAGACCCAGTACTTC.

This chain joins TRBV18 and TRBJ2-3; unclear D gene. Trimming removed 6 bases from V and 5 bases from J, with 6 bases in between. The CDR3 has 11 residues. Germline CDR1 and CDR2: KGHSH and LQKENI. CDR3 in amino acids: CASSTKDTQYF. The CDR3 region has the DNA TGTGCCAGCTCTACTAAAGATACGCAGTATTTT.

This clone was recorded many times. At the DNA level, this CDR3 is encoded by other sequences in the same sample as well. The chain links TRBV9 to TRBJ2-3, with TRBD2 as a possible D gene (5 bases). Germline V gene sequence: CDR1 SGDLS, CDR2 YYNGEE. V was cut by 0 bases and J by 2 bases, with 10 bases left in between. The CDR3 covers 15 residues. The CDR3 loop reads CASSVAERSTDTQYF. DNA for the CDR3: TGTGCCAGCAGCGTAGCGGAGCGGTCCACAGATACGCAGTATTTT. The full variable domain, in which reference TRBV9 and TRBJ2-3 provide the parts outside the CDR3, is DSGVTQTPKHLITATGQRVTLRCSPRSGDLSVYWYQQSLDQGLQFLIQYYNGEERAKGNILERFSAQQFPDLHSELNLSSLELGDSALYFCASSVAERSTDTQYFGPGTRLTVL.

The rearrangement joins TRBV29-1 to TRBJ1-3; D gene ambiguous. Germline V gene lookup returns CDR1 SQVTM and CDR2 ANQGSEA. With 6 bases removed from V and 0 bases from J, the gap between germline ends came to 9 bases. CDR3 length equals 13 residues. CDR3 region: CSVGFGSGNTIYF. CDR3 nucleotides: TGCAGCGTCGGTTTCGGCTCTGGAAACACCATATATTTT.

This chain uses TRBV9 with TRBJ2-5, with 8 bases identical to TRBD2. Per germline, CDR1 SGDLS and CDR2 YYNGEE. V lost 0 bases, J lost 5 bases, and 6 bases stayed unmatched. The CDR3 consists of 15 residues. CDR3 amino acids: CASSVVAGGRETQYF. The CDR3 nucleotides are TGTGCCAGCAGCGTAGTTGCGGGGGGCCGGGAGACCCAGTACTTC.

This clone has more than one count but fewer than ten. The V and J genes are TRBV7-6 and TRBJ2-2; tentatively, D is TRBD1 (6 bases). This CDR3 region has 13 residues. The germline V gene encodes CDR1 SGHVS and CDR2 FNYEAQ. The V and J ends lost 6 bases and 5 bases respectively, with 10 bases between them. The CDR3, as DNA: TGTGCCAGCAGTAAACAGGGAACCGGGGAGCTGTTTTTT. Translating gives CASSKQGTGELFF. The whole variable domain, filled in from reference TRBV7-6 and TRBJ2-2, reads GAGVSQSPRYKVTKRGQDVALRCDPISGHVSLYWYRQALGQGPEFLTYFNYEAQQDKSGLPNDRFSAERPEGSISTLTIQRTEQRDSAMYRCASSKQGTGELFFGEGSRLTVL.

The chain couples TRBV7-2 to TRBJ1-5; D may be TRBD1 (6 bases). Trimming shortened V by 1 base and J by 3 bases, and 13 bases separated the two germline ends. The CDR3 runs 16 residues. Germline-derived CDR1 and CDR2 are SGHTA and FQGNSA. CDR3 sequence reads: CASSLEGRGLNQPQHF. The CDR3, as DNA: TGTGCCAGCAGCTTAGAAGGCAGGGGCCTCAATCAGCCCCAGCATTTT.

The gene calls are TRBV30 and TRBJ2-7; a weak D match, TRBD2 (6 bases). Germline assignment: CDR1 GTSNPN and CDR2 SVGIG (reference sequence). CDR3 size: 13 residues. V was clipped by 0 bases and J by 12 bases, with 18 bases between them. CDR3 in DNA: TGTGCCTGGAGTGTAAGCCCGGGGGTTGGGACGTACTTC. This codes for CAWSVSPGVGTYF.

As to this clone: One base separates it from a far larger clone, so it is likely a read error. This sample includes further DNA sequences coding for the same CDR3. V usage is TRBV9 and J usage is TRBJ2-1, with 12 bases fitting TRBD2. Germline CDR1 reads SGDLS; CDR2 reads YYNGEE. The CDR3 sequence is 17 residues long. Trimming removed 1 base from V and 7 bases from J; junction bases left unmatched: 9. CDR3 nucleotides: TGTGCCAGCAGCGTACAAACAGGACTAGCGGGGTTTAATGAGCAGTTCTTC. Translating it yields CASSVQTGLAGFNEQFF.

This clone has ten or more counts. The chain couples TRBV5-5 to TRBJ2-4; D ambiguous. Germline CDR1 SGHKS, CDR2 YYEKEE (reference sequence). CDR3 length: 12 amino acids. V gave up 1 base and J gave up 9 bases, with 8 bases separating them. The CDR3 reads CASSLLDGIQYF. For the CDR3, the DNA is TGTGCCAGCAGCTTGCTCGATGGCATTCAGTACTTC.

This clone came up a few times. CDR3 residues: CASSPRQGLYNEQFF. In DNA form, the CDR3 reads TGTGCCAGCAGCCCTCGACAGGGCCTTTACAATGAGCAGTTCTTC. This chain joins TRBV7-2 and TRBJ2-1; TRBD1 agrees at 7 bases. The V gene's germline CDR1 is SGHTA and CDR2 FQGNSA. This CDR3 region has 15 residues. J gave up 4 bases and V 5 bases, and 8 bases lay outside the gene matches.

This sequence joins TRBV7-9 and TRBJ2-3; 9 nucleotides align to TRBD2. J lost 1 base, V lost 3 bases, and 2 bases had no gene match. Germline CDR1 is SEHNR and CDR2 is FQNEAQ (reference sequence). The CDR3 totals 15 residues. In nucleotides, the CDR3 is TGTGCCAGCAGCTTCGCGGGAGGGGGCACAGATACGCAGTATTTT. It codes for CASSFAGGGTDTQYF.

A note on this clone: This could be a read error, since a much larger clone is one nucleotide away. V gene TRBV7-2 combines with J gene TRBJ2-3; D might be TRBD1 (6 bases). This CDR3 region has 14 residues. Germline V lookup: CDR1 SGHTA, CDR2 FQGNSA. The CDR3 is CASGLATGADTQYF. In nucleotides, the CDR3 is TGTGCCAGCGGCTTAGCGACAGGCGCAGATACGCAGTATTTT.

The chain combines TRBV14 with TRBJ1-1; maybe TRBD1 (5 bases). Germline V gives CDR1 SGHDN, CDR2 FVKESK. The CDR3 covers 16 residues. Trimming removed 1 base from V and 4 bases from J, with 16 bases in between. The CDR3, as DNA: TGTGCCAGCAGCCAAGGTAGGGGCTCGTGGATCACTGAAGCTTTCTTT. This encodes CASSQGRGSWITEAFF.

This clone was seen more than once but under ten times. Within the sample, other DNA sequences also encode this same CDR3. CDR3 amino acids: CSVGDPYEQYF. CDR3 nucleotide sequence: TGCAGCGTTGGGGATCCCTACGAGCAGTACTTC. The chain combines TRBV29-1 with TRBJ2-7; no clear D. Germline CDR1 SQVTM, CDR2 ANQGSEA. CDR3 size: 11 residues. V lost 4 bases, J lost 2 bases, and 6 bases lay in between.

The chain joins TRBV14 to TRBJ2-7; no clear D. There are 14 residues in the CDR3. V dropped 4 bases and J dropped 3 bases, with 13 bases sitting between them. Germline V gene lookup returns CDR1 SGHDN and CDR2 FVKESK. CDR3 in DNA: TGTGCCAGCAGCCCGAAATCCGGGTACTACGAGCAGTACTTC. Translated, it gives CASSPKSGYYEQYF. The full variable domain, its missing parts supplied by reference TRBV14 and TRBJ2-7, is EAGVTQFPSHSVIEKGQTVTLRCDPISGHDNLYWYRRVMGKEIKFLLHFVKESKQDESGMPNNRFLAERTGGTYSTLKVQPAELEDSGVYFCASSPKSGYYEQYFGPGTRLTVT.

This clone was recorded many times. In DNA form, the CDR3 reads TGTGCCAGCAGTTACTACGGTTCATCCTACGAGCAGTACTTC. As protein: CASSYYGSSYEQYF. The genes are TRBV6-6 and TRBJ2-7; D is unresolved. Deletions cut 1 base from V and 1 base from J, with 8 bases between. The germline CDR1 and CDR2 sequences are MNHNY and SVGAGI (reference sequence). This CDR3 has 14 amino acids.

The chain is built from TRBV4-1 and TRBJ2-6; a weak D match, TRBD2 (5 bases). CDR3 length equals 14 residues. Per the germline V gene, CDR1 is MGHRA and CDR2 is YSYEKL. V was pared by 8 bases and J by 9 bases, with 17 bases between. The CDR3 nucleotides are TGCGCCAGCGCTACGGCGGGCGTCGGCAACGTCCTGACTTTC. This sequence encodes CASATAGVGNVLTF.

This clone was seen ten or more times. This sample also contains other DNA sequences that code for the same CDR3. The chain uses TRBV29-1 and TRBJ1-4; TRBD1 matches 12 bases. This CDR3 spans 14 amino acids. Per the germline V gene, CDR1 is SQVTM and CDR2 is ANQGSEA. Losses at the gene ends were 5 bases for V and 6 bases for J; bases not matched to a gene: 4. The CDR3 region has the DNA TGCAGCGTTAGAGGGACAGGGGGCGATGAAAAACTGTTTTTT. This translates into CSVRGTGGDEKLFF. The full variable domain, in which reference TRBV29-1 and TRBJ1-4 provide the parts outside the CDR3, is SAVISQKPSRDICQRGTSLTIQCQVDSQVTMMFWYRQQPGQSLTLIATANQGSEATYESGFVIDKFPISRPNLTFSTLTVSNMSPEDSSIYLCSVRGTGGDEKLFFGSGTQLSVL.

V gene TRBV15 combines with J gene TRBJ2-1; D is possibly TRBD2 (6 bases). The CDR3 extends over 18 amino acids. V lost 0 bases to trimming and J lost 8 bases, with 23 bases between them. Germline V lookup: CDR1 LNHNV, CDR2 YYDKDF (reference sequence). The CDR3 DNA follows: TGTGCCACCAGCAGAGATGTCGGGCGGTGGGGGGAACCGGATGAGCAGTTCTTC. Translated: CATSRDVGRWGEPDEQFF.

The rearrangement uses TRBV7-2 and TRBJ2-7; no reliable D call. CDR1 is SGHTA, CDR2 FQGNSA, per germline. CDR3 length equals 16 residues. Trimming took off 4 bases at V and 4 bases at J, with 20 bases between the two ends. The CDR3 DNA follows: TGTGCCAGCAGCTCGAGGATACGCGTACAAGCTTACGAGCAGTACTTC. It codes for CASSSRIRVQAYEQYF. Filled out from reference TRBV7-2 and TRBJ2-7, the complete variable domain reads GAGVSQSPSNKVTEKGKDVELRCDPISGHTALYWYRQSLGQGLEFLIYFQGNSAPDKSGLPSDRFSAERTGGSVSTLTIQRTQQEDSAVYLCASSSRIRVQAYEQYFGPGTRLTVT.

This clone was found many times. CDR3 in DNA: TGCAGCGTTCGGGACGATCGGAACATTCAGTACTTC. Translation: CSVRDDRNIQYF. The gene calls are TRBV29-1 and TRBJ2-4; the D gene could be TRBD1 or TRBD2 (5 bases each). This CDR3 region has 12 residues. Between the trimmed V and J ends, which lost 5 bases and 7 bases, there was a span of 12 bases. From germline, CDR1 is SQVTM and CDR2 ANQGSEA.

This clone has a handful of counts. The chain joins TRBV5-1 to TRBJ2-3; D might be TRBD1 (5 bases). Between the trimmed V and J ends, which lost 4 bases and 2 bases, there was a span of 14 bases. Germline CDR1 SGHRS, CDR2 YFSETQ. The CDR3 length is 15 residues. This CDR3 reads CASSPTSGPTDTQYF. The CDR3 nucleotides read TGCGCCAGCAGCCCTACCTCAGGGCCCACAGATACGCAGTATTTT. The complete variable domain, with remaining parts taken from reference TRBV5-1 and TRBJ2-3, reads KAGVTQTPRYLIKTRGQQVTLSCSPISGHRSVSWYQQTPGQGLQFLFEYFSETQRNKGNFPGRFSGRQFSNSRSEMNVSTLELGDSALYLCASSPTSGPTDTQYFGPGTRLTVL.

The chain has TRBV30 and TRBJ1-1; possible D gene TRBD1, 6 bases. Germline CDR1 reads GTSNPN; CDR2 reads SVGIG (reference sequence). This CDR3 spans 13 amino acids. Trimming shortened V by 0 bases and J by 9 bases, and 14 bases separated the two germline ends. The CDR3 loop is CAWSVRGGSKAFF. The CDR3 bases are TGTGCCTGGAGTGTAAGGGGGGGCAGTAAAGCTTTCTTT.